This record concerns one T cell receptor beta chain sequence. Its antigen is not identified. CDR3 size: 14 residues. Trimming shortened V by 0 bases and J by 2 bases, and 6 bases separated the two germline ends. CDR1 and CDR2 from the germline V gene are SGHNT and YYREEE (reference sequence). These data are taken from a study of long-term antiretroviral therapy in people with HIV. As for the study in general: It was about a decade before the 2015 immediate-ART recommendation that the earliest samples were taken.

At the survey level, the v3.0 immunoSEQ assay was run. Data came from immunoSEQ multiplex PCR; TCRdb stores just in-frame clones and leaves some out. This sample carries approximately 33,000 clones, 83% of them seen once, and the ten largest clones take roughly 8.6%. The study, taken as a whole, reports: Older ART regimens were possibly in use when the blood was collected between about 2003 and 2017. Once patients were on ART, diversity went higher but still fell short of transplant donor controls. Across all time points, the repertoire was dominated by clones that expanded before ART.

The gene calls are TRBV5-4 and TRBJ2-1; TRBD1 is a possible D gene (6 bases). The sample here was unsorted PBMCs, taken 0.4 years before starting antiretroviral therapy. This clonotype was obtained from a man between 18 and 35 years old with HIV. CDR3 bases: TGTGCCAGCAGCTTGGGACAGGCCTACAATGAGCAGTTCTTC. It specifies CASSLGQAYNEQFF. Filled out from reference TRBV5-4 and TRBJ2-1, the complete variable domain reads ETGVTQSPTHLIKTRGQQVTLRCSSQSGHNTVSWYQQALGQGPQFIFQYYREEENGRGNFPPRFSGLQFPNYSSELNVNALELDDSALYLCASSLGQAYNEQFFGPGTRLTVL.